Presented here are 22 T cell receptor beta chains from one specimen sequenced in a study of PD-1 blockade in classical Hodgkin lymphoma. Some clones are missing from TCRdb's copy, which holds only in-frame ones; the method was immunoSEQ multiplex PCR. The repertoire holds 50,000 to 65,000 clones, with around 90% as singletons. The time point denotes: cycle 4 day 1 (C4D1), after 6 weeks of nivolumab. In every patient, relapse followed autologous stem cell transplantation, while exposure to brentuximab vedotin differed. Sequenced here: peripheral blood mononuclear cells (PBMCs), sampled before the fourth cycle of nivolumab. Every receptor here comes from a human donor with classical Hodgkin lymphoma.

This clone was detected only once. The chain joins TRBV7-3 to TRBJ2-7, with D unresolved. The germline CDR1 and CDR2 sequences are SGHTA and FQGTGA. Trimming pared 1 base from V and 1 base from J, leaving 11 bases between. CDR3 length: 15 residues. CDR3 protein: CASSLRGSGSYEQYF. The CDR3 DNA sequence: TGTGCCAGCAGCTTAAGGGGTTCTGGGTCCTACGAGCAGTACTTC. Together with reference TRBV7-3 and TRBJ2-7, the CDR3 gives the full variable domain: GAGVSQTPSNKVTEKGKYVELRCDPISGHTALYWYRQSLGQGPEFLIYFQGTGAADDSGLPNDRFFAVRPEGSVSTLKIQRTERGDSAVYLCASSLRGSGSYEQYFGPGTRLTVT.

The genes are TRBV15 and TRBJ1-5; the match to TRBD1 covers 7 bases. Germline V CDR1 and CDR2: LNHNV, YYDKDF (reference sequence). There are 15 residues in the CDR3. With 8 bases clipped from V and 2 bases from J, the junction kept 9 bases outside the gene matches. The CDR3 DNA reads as TGTGCCACCTCTCGCCTGACAGGGCGCAATCAGCCCCAGCATTTT. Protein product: CATSRLTGRNQPQHF.

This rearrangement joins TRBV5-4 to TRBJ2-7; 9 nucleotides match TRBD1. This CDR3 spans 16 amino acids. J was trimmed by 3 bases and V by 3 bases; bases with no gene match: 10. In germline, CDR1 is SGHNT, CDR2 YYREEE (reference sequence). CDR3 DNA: TGTGCCAGCAGCTCGGGGACCGGGACAGGGATCTACGAGCAGTACTTC. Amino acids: CASSSGTGTGIYEQYF.

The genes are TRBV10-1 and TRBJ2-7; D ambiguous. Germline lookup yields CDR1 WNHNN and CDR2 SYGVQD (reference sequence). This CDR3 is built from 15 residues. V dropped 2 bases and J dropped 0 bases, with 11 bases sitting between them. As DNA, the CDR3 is TGCGCCAGCAGTGAGCGGCAGTCGAGCTCCTACGAGCAGTACTTC. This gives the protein CASSERQSSSYEQYF.

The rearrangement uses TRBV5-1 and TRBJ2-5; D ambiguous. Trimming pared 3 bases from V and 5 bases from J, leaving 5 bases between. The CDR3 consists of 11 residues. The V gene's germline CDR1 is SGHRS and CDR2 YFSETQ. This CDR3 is CASSSGETQYF. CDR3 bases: TGCGCCAGCAGCTCCGGCGAGACCCAGTACTTC.

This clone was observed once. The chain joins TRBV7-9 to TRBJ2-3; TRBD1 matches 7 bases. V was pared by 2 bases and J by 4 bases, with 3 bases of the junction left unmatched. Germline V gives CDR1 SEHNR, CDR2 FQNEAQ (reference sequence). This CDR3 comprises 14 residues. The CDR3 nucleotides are TGTGCCAGCAGCTTAAGGCAGGGGGCAGATACGCAGTATTTT. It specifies CASSLRQGADTQYF.

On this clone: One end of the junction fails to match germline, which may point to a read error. The DNA for the CDR3 is TGCAGCGTTAAAGACGGGGACTACGAGCAGTACTTC. It specifies CSVKDGDYEQYF. The chain has TRBV29-1 and TRBJ2-7; D might be TRBD2 (5 bases). The CDR3 contains 12 residues. CDR1 is SQVTM, CDR2 ANQGSEA, per germline.

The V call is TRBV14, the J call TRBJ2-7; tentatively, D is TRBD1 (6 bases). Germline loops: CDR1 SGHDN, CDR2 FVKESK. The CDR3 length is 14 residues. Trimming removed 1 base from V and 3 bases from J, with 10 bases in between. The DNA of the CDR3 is TGTGCCAGCAGCCAAGGCAGGGGAATCTACGAGCAGTACTTC. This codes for CASSQGRGIYEQYF.

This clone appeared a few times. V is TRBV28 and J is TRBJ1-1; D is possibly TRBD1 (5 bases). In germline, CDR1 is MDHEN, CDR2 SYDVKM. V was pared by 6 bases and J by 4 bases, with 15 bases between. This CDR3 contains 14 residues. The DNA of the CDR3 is TGTGCCAGCAGCTTCGGAGGGACGGGCACTGAAGCTTTCTTT. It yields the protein CASSFGGTGTEAFF.

The CDR3, as DNA: TGTGCCAGCAGTCGTAGGGGGCTCGAGCAGTACTTC. It specifies CASSRRGLEQYF. V usage is TRBV6-5 and J usage is TRBJ2-7; 7 bases map to TRBD1. The length of the CDR3 is 12 residues. Per germline, CDR1 MNHEY and CDR2 SVGAGI. Trimming removed 5 bases from V and 6 bases from J; junction bases left unmatched: 4.

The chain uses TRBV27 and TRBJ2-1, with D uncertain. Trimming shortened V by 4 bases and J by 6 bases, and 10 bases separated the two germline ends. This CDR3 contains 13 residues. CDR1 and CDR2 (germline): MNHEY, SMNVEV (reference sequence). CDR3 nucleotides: TGTGCCAGCAGTTATTCGAGCCTCAATGAGCAGTTCTTC. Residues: CASSYSSLNEQFF.

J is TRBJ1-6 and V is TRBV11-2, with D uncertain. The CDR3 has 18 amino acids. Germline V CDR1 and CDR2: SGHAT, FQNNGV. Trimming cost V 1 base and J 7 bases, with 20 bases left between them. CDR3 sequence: CASSLALDFTILNSPLHF. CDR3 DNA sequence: TGTGCCAGCAGCTTAGCGCTGGATTTCACGATATTAAATTCACCCCTCCACTTT.

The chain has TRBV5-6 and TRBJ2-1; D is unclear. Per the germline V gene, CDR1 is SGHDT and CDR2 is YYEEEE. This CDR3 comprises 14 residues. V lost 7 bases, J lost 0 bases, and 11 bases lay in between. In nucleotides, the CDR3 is TGTGCCAGCCACTCCGCCCGCTCCTACAATGAGCAGTTCTTC. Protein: CASHSARSYNEQFF.

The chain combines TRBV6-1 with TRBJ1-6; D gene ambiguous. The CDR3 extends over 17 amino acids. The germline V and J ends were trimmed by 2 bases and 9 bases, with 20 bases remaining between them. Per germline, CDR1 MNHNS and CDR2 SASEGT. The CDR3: CASSEPRTGPALSPLHF. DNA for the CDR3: TGTGCCAGCAGTGAACCCCGAACCGGCCCCGCCCTTTCACCCCTCCACTTT.

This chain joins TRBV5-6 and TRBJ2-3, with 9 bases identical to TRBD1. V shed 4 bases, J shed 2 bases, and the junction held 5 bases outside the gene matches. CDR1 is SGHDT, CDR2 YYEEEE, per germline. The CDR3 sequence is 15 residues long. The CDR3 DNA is TGTGCCAGCAGCCGAAGGGACAGGGTCACAGATACGCAGTATTTT. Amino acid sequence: CASSRRDRVTDTQYF.

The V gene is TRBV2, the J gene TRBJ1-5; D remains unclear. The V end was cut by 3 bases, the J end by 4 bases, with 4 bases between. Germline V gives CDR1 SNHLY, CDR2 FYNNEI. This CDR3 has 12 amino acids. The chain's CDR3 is CASSEGNQPQHF. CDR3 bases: TGTGCCAGCAGTGAGGGAAATCAGCCCCAGCATTTT.

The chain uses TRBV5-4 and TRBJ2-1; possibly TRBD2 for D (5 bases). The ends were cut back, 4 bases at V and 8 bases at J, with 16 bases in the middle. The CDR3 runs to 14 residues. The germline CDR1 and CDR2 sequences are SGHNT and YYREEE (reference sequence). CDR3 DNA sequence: TGTGCCAGCAGCGAGGGCAGCCTTGGCGATGAGCAGTTCTTC. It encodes CASSEGSLGDEQFF. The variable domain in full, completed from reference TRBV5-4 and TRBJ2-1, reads ETGVTQSPTHLIKTRGQQVTLRCSSQSGHNTVSWYQQALGQGPQFIFQYYREEENGRGNFPPRFSGLQFPNYSSELNVNALELDDSALYLCASSEGSLGDEQFFGPGTRLTVL.

Here the CDR3 reads CASSEGGSGRRKQYF. CDR3 bases: TGTGCCAGCAGTGAAGGAGGTTCCGGGCGGCGGAAGCAGTACTTC. This chain links TRBV2 with TRBJ2-7; no reliable D call. This CDR3 has 15 residues. The germline CDR1 and CDR2 sequences are SNHLY and FYNNEI. The V end was cut by 1 base, the J end by 8 bases, with 18 bases between.

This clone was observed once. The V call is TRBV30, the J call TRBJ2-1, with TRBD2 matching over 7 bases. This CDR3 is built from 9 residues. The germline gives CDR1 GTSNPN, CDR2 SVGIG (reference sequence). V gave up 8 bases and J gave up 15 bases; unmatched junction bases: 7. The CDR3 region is CASGGSRFF. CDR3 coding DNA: TGTGCCAGTGGCGGGAGTAGGTTCTTC.

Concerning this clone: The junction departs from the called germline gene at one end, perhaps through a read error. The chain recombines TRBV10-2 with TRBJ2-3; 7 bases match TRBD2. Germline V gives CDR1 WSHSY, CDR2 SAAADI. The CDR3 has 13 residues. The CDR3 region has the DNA TGCGCCGGCAGTGAAGGGAGGGCAGATACGCAGTATTTT. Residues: CAGSEGRADTQYF.

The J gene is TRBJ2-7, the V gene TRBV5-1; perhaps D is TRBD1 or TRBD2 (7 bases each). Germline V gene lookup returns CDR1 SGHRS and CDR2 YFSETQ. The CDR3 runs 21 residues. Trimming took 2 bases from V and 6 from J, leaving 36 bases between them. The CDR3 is CASSLGVVTGPRAGAISEQYF. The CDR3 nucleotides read TGCGCCAGCAGCTTAGGGGTTGTGACAGGGCCACGGGCGGGAGCGATTTCCGAGCAGTACTTC.

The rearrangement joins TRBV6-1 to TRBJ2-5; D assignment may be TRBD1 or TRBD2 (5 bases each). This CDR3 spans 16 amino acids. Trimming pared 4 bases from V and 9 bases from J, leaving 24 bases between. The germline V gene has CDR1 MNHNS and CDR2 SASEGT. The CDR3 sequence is CASSAETFGDRVAQYF. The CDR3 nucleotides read TGTGCCAGCAGTGCCGAAACCTTTGGGGACCGGGTGGCCCAGTACTTC.